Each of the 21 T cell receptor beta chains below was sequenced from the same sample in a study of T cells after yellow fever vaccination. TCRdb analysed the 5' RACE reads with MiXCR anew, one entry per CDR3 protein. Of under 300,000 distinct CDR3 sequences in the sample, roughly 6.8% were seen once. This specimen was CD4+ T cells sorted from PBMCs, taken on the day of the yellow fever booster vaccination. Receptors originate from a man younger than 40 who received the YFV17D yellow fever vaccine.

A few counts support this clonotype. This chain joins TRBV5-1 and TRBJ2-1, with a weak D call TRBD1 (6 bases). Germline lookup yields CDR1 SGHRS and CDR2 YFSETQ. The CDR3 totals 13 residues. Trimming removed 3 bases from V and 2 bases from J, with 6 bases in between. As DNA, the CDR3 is TGCGCCAGCAGCTGGGACACCTACAATGAGCAGTTCTTC. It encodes CASSWDTYNEQFF.

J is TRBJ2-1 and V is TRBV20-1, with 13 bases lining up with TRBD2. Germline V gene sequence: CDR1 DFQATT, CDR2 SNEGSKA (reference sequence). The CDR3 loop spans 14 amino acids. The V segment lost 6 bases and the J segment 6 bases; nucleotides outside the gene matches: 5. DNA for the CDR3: TGCAGTGCACCTGGACTAGCGGGAGTCAATGAGCAGTTCTTC. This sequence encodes CSAPGLAGVNEQFF.

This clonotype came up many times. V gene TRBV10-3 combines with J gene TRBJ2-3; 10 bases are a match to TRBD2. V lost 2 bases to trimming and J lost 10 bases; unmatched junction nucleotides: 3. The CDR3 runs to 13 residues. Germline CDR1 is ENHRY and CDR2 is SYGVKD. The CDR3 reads CAISETSGVSQYF. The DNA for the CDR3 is TGTGCCATCAGTGAGACTAGCGGGGTATCGCAGTATTTT.

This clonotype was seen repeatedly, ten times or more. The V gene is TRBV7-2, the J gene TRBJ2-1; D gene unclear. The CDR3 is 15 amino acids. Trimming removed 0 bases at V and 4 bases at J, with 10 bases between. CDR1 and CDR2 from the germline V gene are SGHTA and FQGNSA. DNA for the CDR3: TGTGCCAGCAGCTTAGCCACAGCAAAATACAATGAGCAGTTCTTC. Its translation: CASSLATAKYNEQFF.

The CDR3 protein is CASSLGGYQIEAFF. The CDR3 region has the DNA TGTGCCAGCAGCTTAGGGGGGTACCAAATCGAAGCTTTCTTT. The V and J genes are TRBV7-2 and TRBJ1-1; weak D call: TRBD1 (5 bases). CDR1 and CDR2 from the germline V gene are SGHTA and FQGNSA. Trimming stripped 1 base from V and 8 bases from J, with 14 bases between. The length of the CDR3 is 14 residues.

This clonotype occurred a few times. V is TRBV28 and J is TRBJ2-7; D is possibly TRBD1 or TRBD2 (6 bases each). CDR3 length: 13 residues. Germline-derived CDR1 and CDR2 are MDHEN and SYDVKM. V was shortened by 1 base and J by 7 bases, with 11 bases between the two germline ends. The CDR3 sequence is CASSLSGAREQYF. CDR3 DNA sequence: TGTGCCAGCAGTTTATCGGGGGCGAGGGAGCAGTACTTC.

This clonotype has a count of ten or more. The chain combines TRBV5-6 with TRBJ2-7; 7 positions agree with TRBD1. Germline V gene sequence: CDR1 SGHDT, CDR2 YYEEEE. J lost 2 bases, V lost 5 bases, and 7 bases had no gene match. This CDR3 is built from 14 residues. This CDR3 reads CASSSGTETYEQYF. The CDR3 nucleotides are TGTGCCAGCAGTTCCGGGACAGAGACCTACGAGCAGTACTTC.

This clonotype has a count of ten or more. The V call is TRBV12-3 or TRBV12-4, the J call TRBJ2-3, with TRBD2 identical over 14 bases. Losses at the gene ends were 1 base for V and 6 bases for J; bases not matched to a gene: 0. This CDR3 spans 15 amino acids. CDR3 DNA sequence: TGTGCCAGCAGTTTAGGACTAGCGGGAGGGGATACGCAGTATTTT. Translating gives CASSLGLAGGDTQYF.

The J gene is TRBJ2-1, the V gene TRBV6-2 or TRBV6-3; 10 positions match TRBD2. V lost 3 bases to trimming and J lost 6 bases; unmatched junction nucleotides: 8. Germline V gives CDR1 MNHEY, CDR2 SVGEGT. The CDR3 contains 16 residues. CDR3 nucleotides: TGTGCCAGCAGTTATAGGAGACTAGCGGGCCGCAATGAGCAGTTCTTC. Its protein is CASSYRRLAGRNEQFF.

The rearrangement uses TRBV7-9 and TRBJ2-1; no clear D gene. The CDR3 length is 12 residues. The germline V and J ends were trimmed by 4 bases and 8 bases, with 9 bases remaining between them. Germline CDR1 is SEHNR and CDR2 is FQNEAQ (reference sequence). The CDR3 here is CASSSGPYEQFF. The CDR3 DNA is TGTGCCAGCAGCTCCGGGCCATATGAGCAGTTCTTC.

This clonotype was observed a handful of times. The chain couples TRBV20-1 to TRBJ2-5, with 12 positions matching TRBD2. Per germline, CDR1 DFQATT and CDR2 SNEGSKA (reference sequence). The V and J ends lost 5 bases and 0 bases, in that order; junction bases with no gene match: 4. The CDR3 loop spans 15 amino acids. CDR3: CSAPSSGRDQETQYF. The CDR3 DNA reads TGCAGTGCTCCGTCTAGCGGGAGGGACCAAGAGACCCAGTACTTC.

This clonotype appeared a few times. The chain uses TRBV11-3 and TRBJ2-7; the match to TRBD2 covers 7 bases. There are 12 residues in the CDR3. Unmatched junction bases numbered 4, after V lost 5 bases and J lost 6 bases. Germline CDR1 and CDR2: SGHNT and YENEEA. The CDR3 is CASSQRGGEQYF. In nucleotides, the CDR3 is TGTGCCAGCAGCCAGCGCGGGGGCGAGCAGTACTTC.

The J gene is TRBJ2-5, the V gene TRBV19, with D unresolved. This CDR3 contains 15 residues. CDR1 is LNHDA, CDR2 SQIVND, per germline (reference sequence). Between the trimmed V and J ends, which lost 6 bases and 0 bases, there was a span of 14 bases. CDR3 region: CASRTSVRNQETQYF. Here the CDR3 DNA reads TGTGCCAGTAGAACAAGCGTGAGGAACCAAGAGACCCAGTACTTC.

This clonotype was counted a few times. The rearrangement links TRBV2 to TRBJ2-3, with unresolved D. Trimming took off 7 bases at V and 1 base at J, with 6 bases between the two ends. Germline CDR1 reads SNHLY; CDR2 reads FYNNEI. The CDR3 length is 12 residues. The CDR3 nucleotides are TGTGCCAGCAATCTTGGCACAGATACGCAGTATTTT. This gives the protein CASNLGTDTQYF.

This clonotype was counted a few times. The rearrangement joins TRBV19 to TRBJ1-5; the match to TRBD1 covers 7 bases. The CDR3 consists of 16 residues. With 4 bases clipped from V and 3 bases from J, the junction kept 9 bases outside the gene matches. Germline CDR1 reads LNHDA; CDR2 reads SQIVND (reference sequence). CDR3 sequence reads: CASSTLGTESNQPQHF. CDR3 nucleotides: TGTGCCAGTAGTACACTCGGGACAGAATCCAATCAGCCCCAGCATTTT.

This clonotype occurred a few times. CDR3 in amino acids: CSARVGVSSYNSPLHF. For the CDR3, the DNA is TGCAGTGCTAGAGTCGGAGTGTCGTCCTATAATTCACCCCTCCACTTT. This chain uses TRBV20-1 with TRBJ1-6; no clear D. Trimming removed 1 base from V and 1 base from J, with 11 bases in between. The CDR3 runs to 16 residues. CDR1 is DFQATT and CDR2 is SNEGSKA in the germline V gene (reference sequence).

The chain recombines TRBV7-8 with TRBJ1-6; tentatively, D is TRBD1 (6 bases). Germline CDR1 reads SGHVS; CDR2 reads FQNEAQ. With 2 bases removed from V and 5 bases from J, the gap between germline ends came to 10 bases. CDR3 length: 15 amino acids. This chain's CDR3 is CASSLIRTDNSPLHF. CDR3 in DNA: TGTGCCAGCAGCTTAATTAGGACAGATAATTCACCCCTCCACTTT.

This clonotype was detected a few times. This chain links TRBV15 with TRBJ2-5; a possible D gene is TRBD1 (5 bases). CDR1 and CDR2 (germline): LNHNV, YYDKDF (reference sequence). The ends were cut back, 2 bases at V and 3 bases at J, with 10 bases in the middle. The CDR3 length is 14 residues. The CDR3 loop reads CATSRSTVKETQYF. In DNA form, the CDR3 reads TGTGCCACCAGCAGATCGACAGTGAAAGAGACCCAGTACTTC.

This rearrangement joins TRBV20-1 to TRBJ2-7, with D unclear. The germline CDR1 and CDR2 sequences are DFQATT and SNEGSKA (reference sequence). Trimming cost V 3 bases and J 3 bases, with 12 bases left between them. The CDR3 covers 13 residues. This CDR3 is CSASHGNIYEQYF. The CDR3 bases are TGCAGTGCTAGTCACGGCAACATCTACGAGCAGTACTTC.

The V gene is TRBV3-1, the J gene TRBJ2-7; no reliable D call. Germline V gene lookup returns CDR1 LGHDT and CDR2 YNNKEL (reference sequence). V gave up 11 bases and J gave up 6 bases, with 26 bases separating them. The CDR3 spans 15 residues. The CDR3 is CACTQDSSQWSEQYF. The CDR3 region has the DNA TGTGCCTGCACCCAAGATTCCTCACAGTGGAGCGAGCAGTACTTC.

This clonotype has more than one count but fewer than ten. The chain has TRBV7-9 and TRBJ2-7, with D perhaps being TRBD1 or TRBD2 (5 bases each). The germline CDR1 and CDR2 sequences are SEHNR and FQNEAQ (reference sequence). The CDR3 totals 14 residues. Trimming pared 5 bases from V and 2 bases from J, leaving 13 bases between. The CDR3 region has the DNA TGTGCCAGCAGCGGGGGACCCGGGGCCTACGAGCAGTACTTC. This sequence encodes CASSGGPGAYEQYF.